This T cell receptor beta chain was identified during a study of OX40 agonist ivuxolimab in advanced cancers. The overall study: The patients got ivuxolimab, which is an agonistic anti-OX40 (CD134) antibody. The study reported partial responses in three patients: one hepatocellular carcinoma, two cutaneous melanoma.

Sequenced by immunoSEQ multiplex PCR; TCRdb stores in-frame clones only, minus some. This table has about 64,000 clones, approximately 78% appearing once. Autoimmune disease history or systemic immunosuppression excluded patients. Study-level findings and limits: Blood T cells, both CD4+ and CD8+, expanded clonally by week 6 at 0.1 to 3.0 mg/kg.

This clone was seen just once. Antigen specificity is unknown. Germline lookup yields CDR1 SGHVS and CDR2 FQNEAQ. The V gene lost 1 base and the J gene lost 5 bases, with 8 bases spanning the gap. The CDR3 totals 13 residues. Sequencing used CD4+ or CD8+ T cells sorted from blood, obtained in a trial of the OX40 agonist ivuxolimab. This clonotype originated in an adult with an advanced solid tumor such as melanoma, head and neck, liver or kidney cancer. The chain recombines TRBV7-8 with TRBJ2-5; D is uncertain. The CDR3 sequence: CASSLVGFETQYF. The CDR3 coding sequence is TGTGCCAGCAGCTTAGTGGGTTTTGAGACCCAGTACTTC.